This T cell receptor beta chain was recovered during a study of blood T cells in healthy people across ages (dated by TCRdb to 2014 to 2015). At the level of the whole study: In model experiments, template switching captured roughly one uniquely barcoded TCR beta cDNA molecule for every two T cells. To track age-related changes in TCR beta repertoire diversity, the study relied on deep sequencing normalized with unique cDNA molecular identifiers. To avoid experimental bias, donors of different ages were spread randomly across the sequencing lanes. Four age groups were formed from the donors: young (average roughly 15 years), middle-aged (approximately 41), aged (about 62) and long-lived (about 80). Two additional independent replicas of 1 million unique cDNA reads from the same blood draw were analyzed for two donors (one aged 18 to 30 and one aged 80 or older).

In the case of this clonotype: Its antigen is unknown. A much larger clone differs by one base, so this may be a read error.

Summary of the overall study and its limitations: Because profiling used bulk unsorted PBMCs, naive and antigen-experienced compartments could not be compared conclusively. The CMV infection status of donors was not known, potentially confounding age-related changes in expanded clonotypes. As age increased, observed TCR beta diversity per million T cells dropped in a roughly linear way, and a significant reduction was already evident by age about 40. Estimates of total diversity from one million sequenced T cells were regarded as lower bounds and underestimates. Compared with the aged group, more naive CD4+ T cells, fewer expanded clones and increased TCR diversity were shown by the long-lived group, suggesting age selection. Observed TCR beta diversity correlated strongly with the percentage of naive T cells measured by flow cytometry.

The approximately 40 donors, aged about 6 to 100 years, were systemically healthy Caucasian individuals from Russia. Ten milliliters of peripheral blood were collected from each donor into EDTA-treated Vacutainer tubes. PBMCs were isolated by Ficoll-Paque density-gradient centrifugation, with at least 6 million obtained per sample. Total RNA was extracted from PBMCs with Trizol reagent, with at least 6 micrograms obtained per sample. For every donor, an aliquot of PBMCs went through flow cytometry to measure the percentages of naive CD45RAhigh/CD27high T cells. The library was built by means of 5' RACE. Instrument on record: Illumina HiSeq 2500. A second PCR of 7 to 11 cycles was performed with a sample-barcoded 5' primer and a J-beta primer mix. A unique molecular identifier was introduced onto each TCR beta cDNA molecule by a template-switch 5' adaptor carrying 12 random nucleotides. At least 2.5 million CDR3-containing paired-end reads were obtained from each sample. The Mint cDNA synthesis kit, primed by a TRBC-specific oligonucleotide, was used to synthesize first-strand cDNA from all RNA. Following uracil-DNA glycosylase treatment, all cDNA underwent a first 18-cycle PCR with the universal primers M1SS and BC2_uni_R. Processing in the source paper ran as follows. Normalization of each sample was performed by random selection of 1 million high-quality reads, each carrying a distinct molecular identifier. Instead of being binned into consensus sequences, reads with shared molecular identifiers were discarded. CDR3 identification, clonotype clustering and error correction used MiTCR with a Q25 quality threshold and the strictest error-elimination algorithm. A nonparametric unseen species model using Euler transformation provided a lower-bound estimate of total TCR beta diversity. TCRdb reworked the public reads: Q25 trimming with fastp, MiXCR clone assembly, productive beta chains retained. Rows are combined by CDR3 protein, so each entry shows the most common genes and DNA. The V and J calls and clone size are TCRdb's, not the authors'. This sample comprises about a million distinct CDR3 sequences, roughly two fifths of them detected only once. 10% to 15% of the sample rests with the top ten.

Reading the germline V gene (reference sequence) gives CDR1 LGHDT and CDR2 YNNKEL. The CDR3 has 14 amino acids, counting the end cysteine and phenylalanine. The CDR3 DNA has 42 bases and is translated from base 1. The receptor chain draws on TRBV3-1 and TRBJ1-1, with TRBD1 perhaps the D gene, on 6 matching bases. The source is a man aged 18-30 years in good health. Sample: blood. The encoded CDR3 is CTSSRNREGTEAFF. The nucleotide sequence reads as follows: TGTACCAGCAGCCGGAACAGGGAGGGCACTGAAGCTTTCTTT.